The rows below give T cell receptor beta chains drawn from one sample of a study of control samples from healthy donors and cancer patients. Clones were read by immunoSEQ multiplex PCR, and TCRdb kept only the in-frame ones, dropping some. This sample has about 50,000 clones, with 95% to 97% found just once. Sequencing was performed on blood. The receptors stem from a woman in her 30s in good health. CDR3s include the opening cysteine and the closing phenylalanine or tryptophan.

j_gene,v_gene,CDR3aa
TRBJ2-7,TRBV27,CASSLSKSRYEQYF
TRBJ2-1,TRBV10-3,CAIAEGTYNEQFF
TRBJ2-1,TRBV5-1,CASSLDEDNEQFF
TRBJ1-6,TRBV6-2/TRBV6-3,CASSYRRDGGSPLHF
TRBJ2-4,TRBV4-1,CASSKEMRRDRGRENIQYF
TRBJ2-1,TRBV3-1/TRBV3-2,CASSPSLGGSVNEQFF
TRBJ1-5,TRBV3-1/TRBV3-2,CASSHSRGNQPQHF
TRBJ1-2,TRBV6-6,CASSTDVEDYGYTF
TRBJ1-2,TRBV27,CASSFSQGTYGYTF
TRBJ1-3,TRBV28,CASSLVQTGTGNTIYF
TRBJ2-1,TRBV24-1,CATSEQTSGEFNEQFF
TRBJ1-1,TRBV7-6,CASSSGGGTEAFF
TRBJ1-1,TRBV18,CASSSGQPGIFNTEAFF
TRBJ1-6,TRBV11-2,CASSFLGQSSYNSPLHF
TRBJ2-7,TRBV10-3,CAISEQDSYEQYF
TRBJ1-1,TRBV28,CATREGGAENTEAFF
TRBJ2-3,TRBV28,CASSLWTSDTQYF
TRBJ2-4,TRBV7-3,CASSSGTSGENIQYF